This TCR beta chain originates from a study of T cells in localized non-small cell lung cancer. The protocol was immunoSEQ multiplex PCR, while the TCRdb copy is restricted to in-frame clones and leaves out a portion. The repertoire has under 150,000 clones, 80% to 90% of them found once; the top ten carry over 1.5%. On this clone: The antigen is unknown.

Findings and caveats of the study: Uninvolved nearby lung showed the greatest T cell clonality, exceeding that found in tumor. Appearing in adjacent lung were a median about 60 of the top 100 tumor clones. Prolonged overall survival went with higher T cell density in the blood.

V was pared by 4 bases and J by 1 base, with 16 bases between. The CDR3 is 16 residues long. The germline V gene has CDR1 MNHEY and CDR2 SMNVEV (reference sequence). The source is a female donor older than 55 with stage I lung adenocarcinoma. The V and J genes are TRBV27 and TRBJ1-1, with D uncertain. Sample: peripheral blood, taken before any cancer treatment. CDR3 in amino acids: CASSSPPGVPNTEAFF. The DNA for the CDR3 is TGTGCCAGCAGTTCCCCACCGGGAGTACCGAACACTGAAGCTTTCTTT.